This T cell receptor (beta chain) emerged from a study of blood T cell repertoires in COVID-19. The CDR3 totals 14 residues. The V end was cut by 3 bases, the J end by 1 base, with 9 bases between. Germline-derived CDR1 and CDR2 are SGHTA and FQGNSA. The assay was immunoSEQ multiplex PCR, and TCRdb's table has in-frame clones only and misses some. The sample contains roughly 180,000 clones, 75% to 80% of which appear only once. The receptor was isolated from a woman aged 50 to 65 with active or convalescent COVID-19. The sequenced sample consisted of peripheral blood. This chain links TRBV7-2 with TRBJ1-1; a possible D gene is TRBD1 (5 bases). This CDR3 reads CASSFLRGNTEAFF. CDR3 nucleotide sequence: TGTGCCAGCAGCTTCCTTAGGGGGAACACTGAAGCTTTCTTT.